Listed here are 17 T cell receptor beta chains from one sample, sequenced in a study of OX40 agonist ivuxolimab in advanced cancers. Assay used: immunoSEQ multiplex PCR; TCRdb lists only in-frame clones, some missing. The sample records about 62,000 clones, approximately 80% being singletons. Source: CD4+ or CD8+ T cells sorted from blood, taken in a trial of the OX40 agonist ivuxolimab. All receptors derive from an adult with an advanced solid tumor such as melanoma, head and neck, liver or kidney cancer.

This sequence joins TRBV15 and TRBJ2-7, with 8 nucleotides matching TRBD1. Trimming at V came to 3 bases and at J to 1 base, leaving 5 bases not matched to a gene. The CDR3 runs 15 residues. Germline V gene data show CDR1 as LNHNV and CDR2 as YYDKDF (reference sequence). CDR3 coding DNA: TGTGCCACCAGCAGGGACAGGGTGAGGTCCTACGAGCAGTACTTC. Translated, it gives CATSRDRVRSYEQYF.

The chain combines TRBV2 with TRBJ2-2; 9 bases map to TRBD1. Germline loops: CDR1 SNHLY, CDR2 FYNNEI. The V gene end was trimmed by 5 bases and the J gene end by 6 bases; junction bases not matched to a gene: 1. The CDR3 loop spans 13 amino acids. DNA of the CDR3: TGTGCCAGCAGTAGACAGGGGGCCGGGGAGCTGTTTTTT. It is translated as CASSRQGAGELFF.

The V and J genes are TRBV9 and TRBJ1-2, with a tentative D call TRBD1 (5 bases). The CDR3 is made up of 14 amino acids. Germline V gene sequence: CDR1 SGDLS, CDR2 YYNGEE. The ends were cut back, 0 bases at V and 0 bases at J, with 6 bases in the middle. The CDR3 nucleotides are TGTGCCAGCAGCGTAGAGGGGTCTAACTATGGCTACACCTTC. Residues: CASSVEGSNYGYTF.

The chain carries TRBV2 and TRBJ2-3; 10 bases are shared with TRBD2. The CDR3 extends over 15 amino acids. V shed 4 bases and J 1 base; nucleotides not matched to a gene: 2. Germline V lookup: CDR1 SNHLY, CDR2 FYNNEI. The CDR3, as DNA: TGTGCCAGCAGTGCACTAGCGGGGCGCACAGATACGCAGTATTTT. Its protein is CASSALAGRTDTQYF.

The chain recombines TRBV28 with TRBJ1-5, with TRBD1 as a possible D gene (5 bases). Trimming removed 8 bases from V and 6 bases from J, with 14 bases in between. Germline CDR1 and CDR2: MDHEN and SYDVKM. The CDR3 runs 13 residues. This CDR3 is CASDGRVGQPQHF. The CDR3 coding sequence is TGTGCCAGCGACGGCAGGGTCGGTCAGCCCCAGCATTTT.

This clone turned up a few times. One junction end does not reproduce the germline sequence, and a read error may be involved. The chain has TRBV5-1 and TRBJ1-1; maybe TRBD1 (5 bases). The CDR3 length is 14 residues. Germline loops: CDR1 SGHRS, CDR2 YFSETQ. The CDR3 DNA reads as TGTGCCAGCAGCTGGCCGGGGGATCACACTGAAGCTTTCTTT. Translation gives CASSWPGDHTEAFF.

This chain connects TRBV9 to TRBJ2-7; D not resolved. Germline V lookup: CDR1 SGDLS, CDR2 YYNGEE. CDR3 length: 13 residues. Trimming left V 2 bases short and J 5 bases short, with 11 bases between. The CDR3 sequence is CASSVHSSNEQYF. The CDR3 nucleotides read TGTGCCAGCAGCGTCCATAGTTCGAACGAGCAGTACTTC.

V usage is TRBV7-2 and J usage is TRBJ2-5, with 11 bases fitting TRBD2. The CDR3 is 19 amino acids. After removal of 2 bases from V and 5 bases from J, the junction contained 16 bases not matched to a gene. CDR1 is SGHTA, CDR2 FQGNSA, per germline. CDR3 protein: CASSLRPPLAGGLWETQYF. The CDR3 bases are TGTGCCAGCAGCTTAAGGCCCCCTCTAGCGGGGGGTTTGTGGGAGACCCAGTACTTC.

The J gene is TRBJ2-5, the V gene TRBV28; 10 bases are a match to TRBD2. Trimming at V came to 0 bases and at J to 2 bases, leaving 3 bases not matched to a gene. The CDR3 loop spans 16 amino acids. Germline values: CDR1 MDHEN, CDR2 SYDVKM. Here the CDR3 reads CASSLWSGGAQETQYF. The CDR3 coding sequence is TGTGCCAGCAGTTTATGGAGCGGGGGGGCTCAAGAGACCCAGTACTTC.

This chain joins TRBV9 and TRBJ2-7, with D possibly called TRBD1 or TRBD2 (5 bases each). Looked up from germline, CDR1 is SGDLS and CDR2 is YYNGEE. V lost 4 bases to trimming and J lost 4 bases, with 18 bases between them. The CDR3 runs 15 residues. CDR3 in amino acids: CASSPAGAGQYEQYF. The CDR3 nucleotides read TGTGCCAGCAGCCCTGCCGGGGCAGGTCAATACGAGCAGTACTTC. The full variable domain, rest sourced from reference TRBV9 and TRBJ2-7, is DSGVTQTPKHLITATGQRVTLRCSPRSGDLSVYWYQQSLDQGLQFLIQYYNGEERAKGNILERFSAQQFPDLHSELNLSSLELGDSALYFCASSPAGAGQYEQYFGPGTRLTVT.

The V and J genes are TRBV5-1 and TRBJ1-1; 9 nucleotides align to TRBD1. Looked up from germline, CDR1 is SGHRS and CDR2 is YFSETQ. Germline trimming cut 2 bases from V and 5 bases from J; bases unmatched to any gene: 4. The length of the CDR3 is 14 residues. The CDR3 spells CASSFDRGRTEAFF. The CDR3 nucleotides are TGCGCCAGCAGCTTTGACAGGGGGAGAACTGAAGCTTTCTTT.

The rearrangement uses TRBV11-2 and TRBJ1-1, with TRBD1 as a possible D gene (5 bases). Between the trimmed V and J ends, which lost 4 bases and 1 base, there was a span of 10 bases. The CDR3 sequence is 14 residues long. The germline V gene encodes CDR1 SGHAT and CDR2 FQNNGV. CDR3 DNA: TGTGCCAGCAGCTCCAATACAGGGAACACTGAAGCTTTCTTT. Encoded protein: CASSSNTGNTEAFF.

The chain couples TRBV9 to TRBJ2-5; 7 bases are shared with TRBD2. V lost 2 bases and J lost 4; bases outside the gene matches: 8. Germline loops: CDR1 SGDLS, CDR2 YYNGEE. The CDR3 sequence is 15 residues long. CDR3 sequence reads: CASSVRAPGGETQYF. The CDR3, as DNA: TGTGCCAGCAGCGTCAGGGCCCCGGGGGGAGAGACCCAGTACTTC.

The chain has TRBV6-5 and TRBJ2-7, with TRBD1 matching 10 bases. The germline gives CDR1 MNHEY, CDR2 SVGAGI. V was clipped by 7 bases and J by 3 bases; unmatched bases: 9. The CDR3 is made up of 15 amino acids. The chain's CDR3 is CASKDYGTGDYEQYF. The CDR3 nucleotides read TGTGCCAGCAAAGACTACGGGACAGGGGACTACGAGCAGTACTTC.

The rearrangement uses TRBV7-3 and TRBJ1-1; the D is unclear. Germline V gene sequence: CDR1 SGHTA, CDR2 FQGTGA. This CDR3 spans 15 amino acids. V shed 1 base and J shed 1 base, with 10 bases lying between them. CDR3 residues: CASSLKGGGNTEAFF. The CDR3 coding sequence is TGTGCCAGCAGCTTAAAGGGTGGAGGGAACACTGAAGCTTTCTTT.

The chain has TRBV5-1 and TRBJ1-4, with TRBD1 matching over 7 bases. The CDR3 has 16 residues. CDR1 is SGHRS, CDR2 YFSETQ, per germline. V lost 3 bases to trimming and J lost 0 bases; unmatched junction nucleotides: 5. CDR3 loop: CASSWGQLATNEKLFF. Written as DNA, the CDR3 is TGCGCCAGCAGCTGGGGACAGCTTGCAACTAATGAAAAACTGTTTTTT. The full variable domain, with the rest looked up from reference TRBV5-1 and TRBJ1-4, is KAGVTQTPRYLIKTRGQQVTLSCSPISGHRSVSWYQQTPGQGLQFLFEYFSETQRNKGNFPGRFSGRQFSNSRSEMNVSTLELGDSALYLCASSWGQLATNEKLFFGSGTQLSVL.

This chain uses TRBV9 with TRBJ2-7, with unresolved D. Germline V gives CDR1 SGDLS, CDR2 YYNGEE. CDR3 length equals 14 residues. The V and J ends lost 2 bases and 4 bases respectively, with 13 bases between them. This CDR3 reads CASSVTPLGYEQYF. The CDR3 bases are TGTGCCAGCAGCGTGACCCCGTTAGGGTACGAGCAGTACTTC.